These T cell receptor beta chains were read from a single sample in a study of Graves' ophthalmopathy and Graves' hyperthyroidism. TCRdb reprocessed the multiplex PCR reads with MiXCR, giving one entry per CDR3 protein. Of around 590,000 distinct CDR3 sequences listed, 35% to 45% are singletons. The source material was peripheral blood or thyroid tissue (not recorded which). The receptors were sampled from an adult man with Graves' hyperthyroidism. CDR3s include the opening cysteine and the closing phenylalanine or tryptophan. A D gene is named only where the DNA matches it firmly. Some rows have no size entry. The others give once, few or many, or a class for an expanded clone.

j_call,clone_size,v_call,d_call,cdr3_aa,cdr3_nt
TRBJ2-6,.,TRBV9,.,CASSVGGRVGLTF,TGTGCCAGCAGCGTAGGTGGAAGGGTAGGCCTGACTTTC
TRBJ2-3,.,TRBV2,.,CASSPNSPGLSTDTQYF,TGTGCCAGCAGTCCAAATTCCCCGGGACTCTCCACAGATACGCAGTATTTT
TRBJ2-3,few,TRBV24-1,TRBD2,CATSYDGGSTDTQYF,TGTGCCACCAGTTACGACGGGGGGAGCACAGATACGCAGTATTTT
TRBJ1-1,many,TRBV29-1,TRBD1,CSAPGQAWHTEAFF,TGCAGCGCCCCTGGACAGGCCTGGCACACTGAAGCTTTCTTT
TRBJ2-5,many,TRBV29-1,.,CSVEGRGGETQYF,TGCAGCGTTGAAGGACGCGGAGGAGAGACCCAGTACTTC
TRBJ1-6,many,TRBV5-1,.,CASSPDPKFEPLHF,TGCGCCAGCAGTCCTGACCCGAAATTTGAACCCCTCCACTTT
TRBJ2-3,few,TRBV20-1,TRBD2,CSAREASGRDTQYF,TGCAGTGCTAGAGAGGCTAGCGGGAGGGATACGCAGTATTTT
TRBJ2-5,many,TRBV2,.,CASSGQTYQETQYF,TGTGCCAGCAGTGGACAGACGTACCAAGAGACCCAGTACTTC
TRBJ2-1,.,TRBV7-8,.,CASREDRFLYNEQFF,TGTGCCAGCCGGGAGGACAGATTCCTCTACAATGAGCAGTTCTTC
TRBJ2-1,.,TRBV14,.,CASSQGIGSLSSYNEQFF,TGTGCCAGCAGCCAAGGAATAGGAAGCCTGAGCTCCTACAATGAGCAGTTCTTC
TRBJ2-5,once,TRBV24-1,.,CATSDICVKETQYF,TGTGCCACCAGTGATATCTGTGTGAAAGAGACCCAGTACTTC
TRBJ1-1,once,TRBV29-1,TRBD1,CSGAGGAEAFF,TGCAGCGGGGCAGGGGGAGCTGAAGCTTTCTTT
TRBJ2-2,many,TRBV20-1,TRBD2,CSARGGRAVGELFF,TGCAGTGCTAGGGGTGGGAGGGCCGTCGGGGAGCTGTTTTTT
TRBJ1-1,many,TRBV5-1,TRBD1,CASSTTGGLDTEAFF,TGCGCCAGCAGCACCACAGGGGGCTTGGACACTGAAGCTTTCTTT
TRBJ1-2,few,TRBV4-1,TRBD1,CASSQGRTGGAGGYTF,TGCGCCAGCAGCCAAGGTCGGACAGGGGGCGCGGGGGGCTACACCTTC
TRBJ2-2,few,TRBV5-6,TRBD2,CASRIAGVGTGELFF,TGTGCCAGCAGAATAGCGGGAGTTGGGACCGGGGAGCTGTTTTTT
TRBJ2-7,.,TRBV27,.,CASRRGTNYEQYF,TGTGCCAGCAGGCGAGGGACCAACTACGAGCAGTACTTC
TRBJ2-1,few,TRBV20-1,.,CSASGLARVGEQFF,TGCAGTGCTTCCGGACTGGCGCGGGTTGGCGAGCAGTTCTTC
TRBJ2-7,.,TRBV15,.,CATSSHDGTYEQYF,TGTGCCACCAGCAGCCATGACGGCACCTACGAGCAGTACTTC
TRBJ1-4,many,TRBV10-3,.,CAIRSDSLNEKLFF,TGTGCCATCAGATCGGACAGTTTGAATGAAAAACTGTTTTTT
TRBJ2-7,.,TRBV20-1,TRBD1,CSARPGTGLAYF,TGCAGTGCTAGACCCGGGACAGGGTTGGCGTACTTC
TRBJ1-1,many,TRBV20-1,.,CSARGRRVANEAFF,TGCAGTGCTAGAGGCCGCAGGGTAGCCAATGAAGCTTTCTTT
TRBJ2-2,many,TRBV7-3,.,CASSSSGVTGELFF,TGTGCCAGCAGCTCCTCGGGAGTGACCGGGGAGCTGTTTTTT
TRBJ1-2,many,TRBV29-1,.,CSVIKQGDYGYTF,TGCAGCGTTATAAAACAGGGAGACTATGGCTACACCTTC
TRBJ1-1,many,TRBV19,.,CASSMGHPVNTEAFF,TGTGCCAGTAGTATGGGACACCCAGTGAACACTGAAGCTTTCTTT
TRBJ2-7,.,TRBV6-5,.,CASSDGRPYEQYF,TGTGCCAGCAGTGACGGGCGTCCGTACGAGCAGTACTTC
TRBJ1-1,many,TRBV20-1,.,CSAHTSTVNTEAFF,TGCAGTGCCCATACATCGACAGTGAACACTGAAGCTTTCTTT
TRBJ2-6,.,TRBV5-1,.,CASSFTGSSGANVLTF,TGCGCCAGCAGCTTTACAGGGAGCTCTGGGGCCAACGTCCTGACTTTC
TRBJ2-7,many,TRBV5-1,.,CASSLEGGNRYEQYF,TGCGCCAGCAGCTTGGAAGGTGGGAACCGCTACGAGCAGTACTTC
TRBJ1-4,few,TRBV29-1,.,CSTRVATNEKLFF,TGCAGCACCAGGGTTGCAACTAATGAAAAACTGTTTTTT
TRBJ2-7,.,TRBV12-3/TRBV12-4,.,CASSVGYEQNF,TGTGCCAGCAGTGTGGGCTACGAGCAGAACTTC
TRBJ2-2,many,TRBV25-1,.,CASGGLLTGELFF,TGTGCCAGCGGGGGGCTACTTACCGGGGAGCTGTTTTTT
TRBJ2-1,few,TRBV7-9,TRBD2,CASSSPGLAGDEQFF,TGTGCCAGCAGCTCACCGGGACTAGCGGGAGATGAGCAGTTCTTC
TRBJ2-5,.,TRBV5-1,TRBD2,CASSLYRTSGSNETQYF,TGCGCCAGCAGCTTGTATCGGACTAGCGGGTCAAATGAGACCCAGTACTTC
TRBJ1-6,few,TRBV11-2,.,CASSPIQGWDSPLHF,TGTGCCAGCAGCCCCATACAGGGCTGGGATTCACCCCTCCACTTT
TRBJ2-7,many,TRBV7-2,TRBD2,CASSSGLAQAYEQYF,TGTGCCAGCAGCTCCGGACTAGCGCAAGCGTACGAGCAGTACTTC
TRBJ2-5,few,TRBV30,.,CAWSVAKTQYF,TGTGCCTGGAGTGTAGCCAAGACCCAGTACTTC
TRBJ1-1,many,TRBV5-1,.,CASSRGGVMNTEAFF,TGCGCCAGCAGCCGTGGTGGAGTCATGAACACTGAAGCTTTCTTT
TRBJ1-1,many,TRBV9,.,CASSVAAGYTEAFF,TGTGCCAGCAGCGTGGCCGCAGGGTACACTGAAGCTTTCTTT
TRBJ1-1,few,TRBV24-1,.,CASSASRGARGNTEAFF,TGTGCCAGCAGCGCGTCCCGGGGGGCGCGAGGGAACACTGAAGCTTTCTTT
TRBJ2-7,.,TRBV7-9,TRBD1,CAGSYGTGYTYEQYF,TGTGCCGGCAGCTACGGGACAGGGTACACCTACGAGCAGTACTTC